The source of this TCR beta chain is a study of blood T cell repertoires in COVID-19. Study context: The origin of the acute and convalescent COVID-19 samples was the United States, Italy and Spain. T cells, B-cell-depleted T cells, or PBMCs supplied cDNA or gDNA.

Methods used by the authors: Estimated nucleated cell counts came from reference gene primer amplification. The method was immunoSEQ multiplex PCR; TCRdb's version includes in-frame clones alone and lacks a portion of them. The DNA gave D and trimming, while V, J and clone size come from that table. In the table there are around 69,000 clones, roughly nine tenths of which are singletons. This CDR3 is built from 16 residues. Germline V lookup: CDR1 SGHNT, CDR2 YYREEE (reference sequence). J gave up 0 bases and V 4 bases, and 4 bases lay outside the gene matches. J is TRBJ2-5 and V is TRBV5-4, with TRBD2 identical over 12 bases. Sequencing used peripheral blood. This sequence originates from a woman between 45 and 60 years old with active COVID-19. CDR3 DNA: TGTGCCAGCAGCATTCGGACTAGCGGGAACCAAGAGACCCAGTACTTC. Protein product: CASSIRTSGNQETQYF. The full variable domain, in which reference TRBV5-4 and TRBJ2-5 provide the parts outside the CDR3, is ETGVTQSPTHLIKTRGQQVTLRCSSQSGHNTVSWYQQALGQGPQFIFQYYREEENGRGNFPPRFSGLQFPNYSSELNVNALELDDSALYLCASSIRTSGNQETQYFGPGTRLLVL.